The rows below give T cell receptor beta chains drawn from one sample of a study of blood T cells in healthy people across ages. TCRdb processed the 5' RACE reads anew with MiXCR; each CDR3 protein has one entry. Of around 1,000,000 distinct CDR3 sequences listed, roughly 24% were seen once; the top ten hold approximately 0.71%. The same data also went into a second study, on T cells of mothers and their children.

Sequenced material: blood. All receptors derive from a girl aged 2 to 10 in good health. Each CDR3 is given with its conserved first and last residue. A D gene is named only where the DNA matches it firmly. A row's size may be missing; if present it is once, few, many or a size class.

j_gene: TRBJ2-2; abundance: -; v_gene: TRBV20-1; d_gene: -; CDR3aa: CSAGKVNTGELFF; CDR3nt: TGCAGTGCGGGAAAAGTGAACACCGGGGAGCTGTTTTTT
j_gene: TRBJ2-5; abundance: -; v_gene: TRBV7-9; d_gene: -; CDR3aa: CASSLSYGEQETQYF; CDR3nt: TGTGCCAGCAGCTTAAGTTATGGAGAACAAGAGACCCAGTACTTC
j_gene: TRBJ2-5; abundance: few; v_gene: TRBV20-1; d_gene: -; CDR3aa: CSAPGPFGETQYF; CDR3nt: TGCAGTGCCCCGGGGCCTTTCGGAGAGACCCAGTACTTC
j_gene: TRBJ1-5; abundance: -; v_gene: TRBV6-6; d_gene: -; CDR3aa: CASVPYSNQPQHF; CDR3nt: TGTGCCAGCGTTCCGTATAGCAATCAGCCCCAGCATTTT
j_gene: TRBJ2-2; abundance: -; v_gene: TRBV5-1; d_gene: TRBD2; CDR3aa: CASSLDPAGGNTGELFF; CDR3nt: TGCGCCAGCAGCTTGGATCCAGCGGGAGGGAACACCGGGGAGCTGTTTTTT
j_gene: TRBJ2-7; abundance: -; v_gene: TRBV25-1; d_gene: TRBD2; CDR3aa: CASSESSGRGEQYF; CDR3nt: TGTGCCAGCAGTGAAAGTAGCGGGAGGGGCGAGCAGTACTTC
j_gene: TRBJ2-1; abundance: -; v_gene: TRBV4-2; d_gene: TRBD2; CDR3aa: CASSLQAGGFYNEQFF; CDR3nt: TGTGCCAGCAGCCTACAAGCGGGGGGATTCTACAATGAGCAGTTCTTC
j_gene: TRBJ1-3; abundance: few; v_gene: TRBV9; d_gene: -; CDR3aa: CASSVGSTPGNTIYF; CDR3nt: TGTGCCAGCAGCGTCGGCAGCACTCCTGGAAACACCATATATTTT
j_gene: TRBJ1-1; abundance: few; v_gene: TRBV2; d_gene: -; CDR3aa: CASSVSSGGQEVWNTEAFF; CDR3nt: TGTGCCAGCAGTGTAAGCAGTGGAGGGCAGGAGGTTTGGAACACTGAAGCTTTCTTT
j_gene: TRBJ1-1; abundance: few; v_gene: TRBV29-1; d_gene: -; CDR3aa: CSALDRNTEAFF; CDR3nt: TGCAGCGCTCTAGACAGGAACACTGAAGCTTTCTTT
j_gene: TRBJ2-1; abundance: -; v_gene: TRBV9; d_gene: -; CDR3aa: CASSVGGAVGEQFF; CDR3nt: TGTGCCAGCAGCGTAGGGGGTGCTGTAGGGGAGCAGTTCTTC
j_gene: TRBJ2-3; abundance: -; v_gene: TRBV14; d_gene: -; CDR3aa: CASSQVYSSTDTQYF; CDR3nt: TGTGCCAGCAGCCAAGTTTATTCTAGCACAGATACGCAGTATTTT
j_gene: TRBJ2-2; abundance: few; v_gene: TRBV7-9; d_gene: -; CDR3aa: CASPGIADTGELFF; CDR3nt: TGTGCCAGTCCGGGAATTGCGGACACCGGGGAGCTGTTTTTT
j_gene: TRBJ2-7; abundance: -; v_gene: TRBV20-1; d_gene: TRBD1; CDR3aa: CSARDWTGYSYEQYF; CDR3nt: TGCAGTGCTAGAGATTGGACAGGATACTCCTACGAGCAGTACTTC
j_gene: TRBJ2-4; abundance: few; v_gene: TRBV12-3/TRBV12-4; d_gene: -; CDR3aa: CASSRPRTKNIQYF; CDR3nt: TGTGCCAGCAGTAGGCCGAGGACCAAAAACATTCAGTACTTC
j_gene: TRBJ1-4; abundance: few; v_gene: TRBV7-9; d_gene: -; CDR3aa: CASSLVVVDDNEKLFF; CDR3nt: TGTGCCAGCAGCTTAGTGGTGGTGGACGATAATGAAAAACTGTTTTTT
j_gene: TRBJ2-1; abundance: -; v_gene: TRBV29-1; d_gene: -; CDR3aa: CSVASSGGPNNEQFF; CDR3nt: TGCAGCGTAGCGAGCAGCGGTGGTCCCAACAATGAGCAGTTCTTC
j_gene: TRBJ2-1; abundance: few; v_gene: TRBV29-1; d_gene: -; CDR3aa: CSVDGGTWILDEQFF; CDR3nt: TGCAGCGTGGATGGGGGGACTTGGATATTGGATGAGCAGTTCTTC
j_gene: TRBJ2-1; abundance: -; v_gene: TRBV7-3; d_gene: -; CDR3aa: CASSLNVMYEQFF; CDR3nt: TGTGCCAGCAGCTTAAACGTTATGTATGAGCAGTTCTTC
j_gene: TRBJ1-2; abundance: -; v_gene: TRBV25-1; d_gene: TRBD1; CDR3aa: CTSSVGQTDGYTF; CDR3nt: TGTACCAGCAGTGTGGGACAGACGGATGGCTACACCTTC
j_gene: TRBJ1-2; abundance: -; v_gene: TRBV7-9; d_gene: -; CDR3aa: CASSLVGSGYTF; CDR3nt: TGTGCCAGCAGCTTAGTCGGGAGTGGCTACACCTTC
j_gene: TRBJ1-2; abundance: -; v_gene: TRBV19; d_gene: -; CDR3aa: CASSWEGIGYGYTF; CDR3nt: TGTGCCAGTAGTTGGGAGGGTATCGGCTATGGCTACACCTTC
j_gene: TRBJ2-6; abundance: few; v_gene: TRBV6-1; d_gene: -; CDR3aa: CASSGFNGANVLTF; CDR3nt: TGTGCCAGCAGTGGGTTTAATGGGGCCAACGTCCTGACTTTC
j_gene: TRBJ2-5; abundance: -; v_gene: TRBV5-6; d_gene: -; CDR3aa: CASSLSPPLTAQYF; CDR3nt: TGTGCCAGCAGCTTGTCTCCCCCTCTCACAGCCCAGTACTTC
j_gene: TRBJ2-3; abundance: -; v_gene: TRBV29-1; d_gene: -; CDR3aa: CSAYTTDTQYF; CDR3nt: TGCAGCGCCTATACCACAGATACGCAGTATTTT
j_gene: TRBJ1-4; abundance: few; v_gene: TRBV5-1; d_gene: -; CDR3aa: CASSGGRGADEKLFF; CDR3nt: TGCGCCAGCAGCGGAGGTCGGGGGGCGGATGAAAAACTGTTTTTT
j_gene: TRBJ1-1; abundance: -; v_gene: TRBV7-9; d_gene: -; CDR3aa: CASSPRTLGNTEAFF; CDR3nt: TGTGCCAGCAGCCCCAGGACACTGGGGAACACTGAAGCTTTCTTT
j_gene: TRBJ2-7; abundance: few; v_gene: TRBV20-1; d_gene: -; CDR3aa: CSASGILSEQYF; CDR3nt: TGCAGTGCTAGCGGGATCCTCTCCGAGCAGTACTTC
j_gene: TRBJ1-2; abundance: once; v_gene: TRBV5-1; d_gene: -; CDR3aa: CASSLDSVGGYTF; CDR3nt: TGCGCCAGCAGCCTAGACTCAGTGGGAGGCTACACCTTC
j_gene: TRBJ2-7; abundance: few; v_gene: TRBV6-5; d_gene: TRBD2; CDR3aa: CASSYSRLAGPEGVWDEQYF; CDR3nt: TGTGCCAGCAGTTACTCTCGGCTAGCGGGACCCGAGGGAGTGTGGGACGAGCAGTACTTC
j_gene: TRBJ1-1; abundance: few; v_gene: TRBV6-5; d_gene: -; CDR3aa: CASFSTGTVEAFF; CDR3nt: TGTGCCAGCTTTAGTACCGGGACGGTTGAAGCTTTCTTT
j_gene: TRBJ1-1; abundance: -; v_gene: TRBV28; d_gene: -; CDR3aa: CASSLGALGAFF; CDR3nt: TGTGCCAGCAGTTTAGGCGCCCTAGGGGCTTTCTTT
j_gene: TRBJ2-7; abundance: few; v_gene: TRBV4-1; d_gene: -; CDR3aa: CASSQDLNLGGEQYF; CDR3nt: TGCGCCAGCAGCCAAGATCTTAACTTGGGGGGCGAGCAGTACTTC
j_gene: TRBJ1-1; abundance: -; v_gene: TRBV29-1; d_gene: -; CDR3aa: CSAETRLSAKAFF; CDR3nt: TGCAGCGCGGAGACGAGGCTGTCGGCGAAAGCTTTCTTT
j_gene: TRBJ2-5; abundance: -; v_gene: TRBV29-1; d_gene: -; CDR3aa: CSVEVGRWGETQYF; CDR3nt: TGCAGCGTTGAAGTGGGCAGGTGGGGGGAGACCCAGTACTTC
j_gene: TRBJ1-2; abundance: few; v_gene: TRBV4-3; d_gene: TRBD1; CDR3aa: CASSRELRGKITF; CDR3nt: TGCGCCAGCAGCCGAGAGCTCAGGGGGAAAATAACCTTC
j_gene: TRBJ1-5; abundance: -; v_gene: TRBV7-8; d_gene: -; CDR3aa: CASSYDSNSNQPQHF; CDR3nt: TGTGCCAGCAGTTATGACAGCAATAGCAATCAGCCCCAGCATTTT
j_gene: TRBJ2-3; abundance: -; v_gene: TRBV2; d_gene: TRBD2; CDR3aa: CAISPAGADTQYF; CDR3nt: TGTGCCATCTCCCCCGCGGGAGCAGATACGCAGTATTTT
j_gene: TRBJ2-1; abundance: few; v_gene: TRBV29-1; d_gene: -; CDR3aa: CSATDFSSYNEQFF; CDR3nt: TGCAGCGCTACCGACTTTAGCTCCTACAATGAGCAGTTCTTC
j_gene: TRBJ1-4; abundance: few; v_gene: TRBV25-1; d_gene: -; CDR3aa: CASSEGLAHEKLFF; CDR3nt: TGTGCCAGCAGTGAGGGGTTAGCCCATGAAAAACTGTTTTTT
j_gene: TRBJ2-7; abundance: few; v_gene: TRBV6-6; d_gene: -; CDR3aa: CASSYSQFSYEQYF; CDR3nt: TGTGCCAGCAGTTACTCGCAATTCTCCTACGAGCAGTACTTC
j_gene: TRBJ2-1; abundance: few; v_gene: TRBV7-8; d_gene: -; CDR3aa: CASSSVHEQFF; CDR3nt: TGTGCCAGCAGCTCCGTACACGAGCAGTTCTTC
j_gene: TRBJ2-5; abundance: -; v_gene: TRBV10-3; d_gene: -; CDR3aa: CAISETKQGETQYF; CDR3nt: TGTGCCATCAGTGAGACAAAACAGGGAGAGACCCAGTACTTC
j_gene: TRBJ2-7; abundance: few; v_gene: TRBV12-3/TRBV12-4; d_gene: -; CDR3aa: CASGNEWSEQYF; CDR3nt: TGTGCCAGCGGAAATGAGTGGTCCGAGCAGTACTTC
j_gene: TRBJ2-1; abundance: -; v_gene: TRBV3-1; d_gene: -; CDR3aa: CASSQDSAGTDVGSYNEQFF; CDR3nt: TGTGCCAGCAGCCAAGATTCGGCGGGGACTGATGTAGGATCCTACAATGAGCAGTTCTTC
j_gene: TRBJ2-1; abundance: -; v_gene: TRBV9; d_gene: -; CDR3aa: CASSSRGPGGGGNEQFF; CDR3nt: TGTGCCAGCAGCTCCAGGGGGCCGGGAGGGGGCGGAAATGAGCAGTTCTTC
j_gene: TRBJ2-1; abundance: -; v_gene: TRBV4-1; d_gene: -; CDR3aa: CASSPDGNNEQFF; CDR3nt: TGCGCCAGCAGCCCGGACGGGAACAATGAGCAGTTCTTC
j_gene: TRBJ2-1; abundance: few; v_gene: TRBV20-1; d_gene: -; CDR3aa: CSARDGHLNEQFF; CDR3nt: TGCAGTGCTAGAGATGGACACCTCAATGAGCAGTTCTTC
j_gene: TRBJ1-1; abundance: -; v_gene: TRBV7-9; d_gene: -; CDR3aa: CASTYWGGTEAFF; CDR3nt: TGTGCCAGCACCTACTGGGGCGGCACTGAAGCTTTCTTT
j_gene: TRBJ2-4; abundance: few; v_gene: TRBV6-4; d_gene: -; CDR3aa: CASSDSIFRGAPRFIQYF; CDR3nt: TGTGCCAGCAGTGACTCGATATTCAGAGGAGCGCCAAGATTCATTCAGTACTTC
j_gene: TRBJ1-5; abundance: -; v_gene: TRBV7-3; d_gene: -; CDR3aa: CASSLWGGGNQPQHF; CDR3nt: TGTGCCAGCAGCTTATGGGGAGGGGGCAATCAGCCCCAGCATTTT
j_gene: TRBJ2-1; abundance: -; v_gene: TRBV9; d_gene: TRBD2; CDR3aa: CASSGSGGSYNEQFF; CDR3nt: TGTGCCAGCAGCGGGTCGGGGGGCTCCTACAATGAGCAGTTCTTC
j_gene: TRBJ2-1; abundance: -; v_gene: TRBV10-3; d_gene: TRBD2; CDR3aa: CAISPSSGSYNEQFF; CDR3nt: TGTGCCATCAGTCCATCTAGCGGGAGCTACAATGAGCAGTTCTTC
j_gene: TRBJ1-1; abundance: few; v_gene: TRBV11-2; d_gene: -; CDR3aa: CASSPGPRAFF; CDR3nt: TGTGCCAGCAGCCCCGGCCCCCGAGCTTTCTTT
j_gene: TRBJ2-7; abundance: -; v_gene: TRBV10-3; d_gene: -; CDR3aa: CAISVAGGNSYEQYF; CDR3nt: TGTGCCATCAGTGTGGCAGGGGGGAACTCCTACGAGCAGTACTTC
j_gene: TRBJ2-3; abundance: few; v_gene: TRBV20-1; d_gene: TRBD2; CDR3aa: CSARGGGSTDTQYF; CDR3nt: TGCAGTGCCCGGGGGGGAGGTAGCACAGATACGCAGTATTTT
j_gene: TRBJ2-3; abundance: -; v_gene: TRBV7-8; d_gene: -; CDR3aa: CASSLALAGEIPQYF; CDR3nt: TGTGCCAGCAGCTTAGCGCTTGCAGGGGAGATACCGCAGTATTTT
j_gene: TRBJ2-5; abundance: few; v_gene: TRBV5-1; d_gene: -; CDR3aa: CASSLSGTEETQCF; CDR3nt: TGCGCCAGCAGCCTATCCGGGACCGAAGAGACCCAGTGCTTC
j_gene: TRBJ1-1; abundance: -; v_gene: TRBV7-9; d_gene: -; CDR3aa: CASSLVHGFEAFF; CDR3nt: TGTGCCAGCAGCTTAGTGCACGGCTTTGAAGCTTTCTTT